A single T cell receptor (beta chain) is shown here with its context. The data originate from a study of T-cell reconstitution after alpha-beta-depleted transplantation in children. The CDR3 has 16 residues. Germline V gives CDR1 LNHNV, CDR2 YYDKDF (reference sequence). With 3 bases removed from V and 1 base from J, the gap between germline ends came to 14 bases. TCRbeta library construction was performed incorporating unique molecular identifiers. TCRdb reanalysed the PCR reads using MiXCR and keeps one entry per CDR3 protein. Of approximately 510,000 distinct CDR3 sequences detected, about 18% appear once; the ten largest clones hold 3% to 3.5%.

The material was PBMCs from the stem cell graft donor, obtained from the stem cell graft. This TCR was sampled from a human donor who donated a stem cell graft to a child with acute lymphoblastic leukemia. J is TRBJ2-3 and V is TRBV15; unclear D gene. CDR3 in DNA: TGTGCCACCAGCAGCCCCGGATTTGGCCGCACAGATACGCAGTATTTT. As protein: CATSSPGFGRTDTQYF.